This T cell receptor (beta chain) was recovered during a study of identical twins listed by TCRdb under 2016. Background for the entire study: To test whether fetal clonotypes persist, this study deep-sequenced TCR alpha and beta repertoires from monozygotic twins, from unrelated adults of various ages, and from cord blood. To rule out contamination, replicate twin experiments were performed at different times with different library preparation protocols.

The full study reports these points: Zero-insertion analyses could be partly confounded by invariant T cells such as MAIT and iNKT, although diverse VJ usage argued against such confounding for most clonotypes. Because the same donors could not be followed over many years, conclusions were based on cross-sectional statistical analysis. A weaker excess of twin sharing was found in beta out-of-frame sequences because the signal-to-noise ratio was lowered by fewer shared sequences. In monozygotic twins, recombination models systematically underestimated out-of-frame TCR alpha sharing, but the models matched the sharing seen between unrelated individuals. Compared with coincidental sharing between unrelated individuals, out-of-frame TCR alpha sequences shared between twins had an excess of sequences with low generation probability. Fewer insertions were carried by abundant cord blood beta clonotypes, a similar but weaker trend appeared in young adult naive repertoires, and no such trend appeared in memory repertoires.

This clonotype appeared once. This receptor's antigen is unknown. No much larger clone is present one base from it, and per-base qualities are unavailable. One read alone makes for weak evidence. The library was obtained by 5' RACE. Sequencing used an Illumina HiSeq 2000. Template switching added a universal primer binding site, and the final cDNA carried a unique molecular identifier that allowed TCR cDNA molecules to be counted accurately. First-strand cDNA for TCR alpha and beta chains was synthesized from specific primers in the conserved constant-segment region. To control for contamination, each cDNA library was double barcoded with a SMART-Mk sample barcode plus Illumina barcodes. Two successive PCR steps introduced TruSeq adapter sequences along with Illumina sample barcodes. The TCR alpha and beta cDNA libraries were sequenced on the Illumina HiSeq platform using custom primers. The authors' pipeline ran thus. Unique molecular identifiers were extracted from raw reads with MiGEC, and CDR3 positions were determined with MiXCR. For each individual, recombination models were inferred using an EM algorithm with the repgenHMM and IGoR tools. Shared clonotype analysis was performed with the tcR package in R, normalizing sharing by the product of cloneset sizes. To study raw recombination free of thymic and clonal selection effects, out-of-frame nonproductive sequences were analyzed. The public reads were reprocessed in TCRdb via fastp at Q25 and MiXCR, keeping in-frame beta chains. Duplicate CDR3 protein sequences are folded into a single record with the most common DNA and genes. The V and J calls were determined by TCRdb, not by the authors. A total of roughly 720,000 distinct CDR3 sequences appear in this sample, around a sixth of them only once. Of the sample, around 13% is held by the ten largest clones.

All donors were healthy Caucasians. The twin cohort comprised three pairs of female monozygotic twins, all aged roughly 18 to 30 years. RNA for TCR libraries was isolated from peripheral blood mononuclear cells. From the cysteine through the phenylalanine, the CDR3 covers 16 amino acids. Just CDR3 DNA is preserved here, 48 bases in frame from base 1. From the germline V gene, CDR1 is SGDLS and CDR2 is YYNGEE. The germline V end is reduced by 0 bases and the J end by 4 bases; junction bases left unmatched: 5. The same specimen was also included in a second study, on T cells expressing NK-cell markers. Per that second paper: In sorted CD3+CD56+NKG2C+, CD3+CD56+NKG2C- and CD3+CD56-NKG2C+ T-cell subsets from several donors, TCR beta-chain repertoires were profiled. Among the eight sequenced donors, seven were HCMV-seropositive and one was HCMV-seronegative. To restrict sorting to alphabetaTCR-expressing T cells, an anti-gammadeltaTCR antibody was added in several experiments. In roughly six donors, the dominant CD3+CD56+NKG2C+ clonotypes were among the top 10 CD8+ clonotypes and accounted for about 1.0-7.5% of CD8+ T cells. Those dominant clonotypes were again the most abundant among CD3+CD56-NKG2C+ cells in a few donors, at about 28.3-65%. Whether the expanded NKG2C-expressing T cell clones were specific for HCMV antigens remained unclear. The study sequenced eight donors, all healthy volunteers chosen at random: three men and five women. HCMV serostatus was determined by detecting HCMV-specific IgG in serum with a commercial ELISA kit. For about 6 donors, unsorted PBMC were also used to sequence bulk peripheral blood T-cell repertoires. MIGEC was used to demultiplex reads and group reads by UMI, and MiTCR was used to assemble and quantify clonotypes. To exclude erroneous sequences, only TCR cDNA sequences supported by at least two reads were retained. The tcR package was used for downstream repertoire analysis, and clonotypes were matched across fractions by CDR3 nucleotide sequence plus V segment. VDJmatch was used to annotate antigen specificity against VDJdb, with one amino acid substitution in CDR3 permitted.

The sequenced material came from PBMCs. The sequence was obtained from a woman between 18 and 29 years old in good health. The sequence links TRBV9 to TRBJ2-2, with 8 middle bases fitting TRBD1. The CDR3 protein: CASSVEGTGRTGELFF. The DNA is TGTGCCAGCAGCGTAGAGGGGACAGGTCGCACCGGGGAGCTGTTTTTT.